This TCR beta chain was sequenced for a study of T cell responses to AZD1222 COVID-19 vaccine. A word on this clone: Its antigen is not known.

The CDR3 sequence is 13 residues long. V shed 2 bases and J shed 6 bases, with 8 bases lying between them. From germline, CDR1 is SGHTA and CDR2 FQGNSA. Study-wide results and limits: Baseline antibody screening turned up just 6 or 7 seropositive AZD1222 recipients. Reports indicate that nearly half of spike-specific TCRs are directed at unmutated variant regions. Recipients of two AZD1222 doses showed rising Spike-specific TCR breadth and depth. CD4 TCRs covered the whole spike, strongest at regions 160-218 and 743-854.

Clones were sequenced by immunoSEQ multiplex PCR, and TCRdb holds only the in-frame ones, with some missing. The data hold some 100,000 clones, with around 87% observed a single time. The chain uses TRBV7-2 and TRBJ2-4; D is unresolved. The sequence was obtained from an adult who received the AZD1222 COVID-19 vaccine. Sequenced here: peripheral blood, sampled 28 days after the second AZD1222 dose. CDR3 sequence: CASSLYRRNIQYF. The CDR3 DNA reads TGTGCCAGCAGCTTATACCGTCGAAACATTCAGTACTTC.